The following is a T cell receptor (beta chain) sequence with its context. Its target is not known. This record comes from a study of T-cell memory formation after mild COVID-19. Points from the study as a whole: Specificity for SARS-CoV-2 was not confirmed among the second-wave clones peaking on day 37. There were some responding clones in pre-infection memory, which suggested that cross-reactive memory had joined. Most CD4+ clones that shrank were in CM and EM, while CD8+ ones turned up in EMRA. Later expanders leaned CD4+, whereas clones that contracted between day 15 and 85 were balanced CD4/CD8.

TCRdb passed the 5' RACE reads through MiXCR, listing each CDR3 protein once. The sample shows 450,000 or so distinct CDR3 sequences, nearly 25% of them seen only once. The receptor comes from an adult woman who had mild COVID-19 (a few samples of this study predate the infection). Cell type and time point are not known. The specimen sequenced was PBMCs or a T cell subset sorted from them (not recorded which).

The CDR3 region has the DNA TGCGCCAGCAGCCACAACAGGGGGCGAGGGAACACTGAAGCTTTCTTT. Its protein is CASSHNRGRGNTEAFF. This chain joins TRBV4-1 and TRBJ1-1, with 9 bases fitting TRBD1. Germline assignment: CDR1 MGHRA and CDR2 YSYEKL. This CDR3 region has 16 residues. Trimming took 3 bases from V and 1 from J; bases not matched to a gene: 6.